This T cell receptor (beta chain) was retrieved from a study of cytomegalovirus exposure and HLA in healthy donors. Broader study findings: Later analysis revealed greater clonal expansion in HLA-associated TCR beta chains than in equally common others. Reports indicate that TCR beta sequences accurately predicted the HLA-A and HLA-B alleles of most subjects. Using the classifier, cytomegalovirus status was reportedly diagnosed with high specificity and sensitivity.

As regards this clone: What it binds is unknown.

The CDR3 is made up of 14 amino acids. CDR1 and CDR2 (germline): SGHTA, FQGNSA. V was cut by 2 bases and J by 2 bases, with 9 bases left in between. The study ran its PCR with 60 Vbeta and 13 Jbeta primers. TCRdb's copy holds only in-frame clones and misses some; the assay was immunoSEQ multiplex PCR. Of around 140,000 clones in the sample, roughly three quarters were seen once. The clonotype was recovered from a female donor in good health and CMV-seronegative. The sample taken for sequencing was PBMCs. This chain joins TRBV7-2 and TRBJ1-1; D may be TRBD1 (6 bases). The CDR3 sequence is CASSLTGKNTEAFF. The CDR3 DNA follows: TGTGCCAGCAGCTTAACAGGGAAAAACACTGAAGCTTTCTTT.